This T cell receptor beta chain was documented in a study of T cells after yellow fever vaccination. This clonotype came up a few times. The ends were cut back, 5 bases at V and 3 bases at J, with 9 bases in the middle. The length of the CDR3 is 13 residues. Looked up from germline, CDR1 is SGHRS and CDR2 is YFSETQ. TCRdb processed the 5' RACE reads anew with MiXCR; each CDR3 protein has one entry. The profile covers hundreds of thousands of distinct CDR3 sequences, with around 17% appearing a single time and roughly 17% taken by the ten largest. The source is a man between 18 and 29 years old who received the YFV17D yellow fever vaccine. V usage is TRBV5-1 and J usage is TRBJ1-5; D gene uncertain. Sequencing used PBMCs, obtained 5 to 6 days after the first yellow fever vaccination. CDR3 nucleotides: TGCGCCAGCAGATTAGGTTACAATCAGCCCCAGCATTTT. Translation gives CASRLGYNQPQHF.